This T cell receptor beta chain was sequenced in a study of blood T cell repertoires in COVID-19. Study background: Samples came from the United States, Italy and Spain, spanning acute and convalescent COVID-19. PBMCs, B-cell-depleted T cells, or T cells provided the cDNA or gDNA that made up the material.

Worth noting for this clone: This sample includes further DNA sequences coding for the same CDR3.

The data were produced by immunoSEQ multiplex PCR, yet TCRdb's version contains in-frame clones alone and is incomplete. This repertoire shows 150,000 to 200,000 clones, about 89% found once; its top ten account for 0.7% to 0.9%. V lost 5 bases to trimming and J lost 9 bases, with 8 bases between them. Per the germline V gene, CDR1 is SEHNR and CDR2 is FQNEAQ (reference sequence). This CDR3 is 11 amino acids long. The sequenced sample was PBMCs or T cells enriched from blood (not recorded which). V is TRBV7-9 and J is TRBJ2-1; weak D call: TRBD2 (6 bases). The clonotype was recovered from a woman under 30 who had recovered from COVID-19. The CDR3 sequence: CASSHGGEQFF. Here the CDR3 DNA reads TGTGCCAGCAGCCACGGGGGTGAGCAGTTCTTC.